A single sample is the source of the 17 T cell receptor beta chains below, sequenced in a study of siplizumab effects on memory and regulatory T cells. Here immunoSEQ multiplex PCR was the method, and the copy in TCRdb shows in-frame clones only, minus some. Altogether 100,000 or so clones are present, about 93% being singletons, with the ten largest covering about 0.34%. Material for sequencing was CD4+ T cells sorted from blood. The receptors originated from a human donor in good health.

The chain has TRBV5-1 and TRBJ1-1; TRBD1 matches at 11 bases. Unmatched junction bases numbered 13, after V lost 4 bases and J lost 11 bases. Germline CDR1 is SGHRS and CDR2 is YFSETQ. The CDR3 is 15 amino acids. CDR3 residues: CASSPGQGAWSVAFF. DNA of the CDR3: TGCGCCAGCAGCCCTGGACAGGGGGCTTGGTCTGTTGCTTTCTTT. Using reference TRBV5-1 and TRBJ1-1 for the parts outside the CDR3, the full variable domain is KAGVTQTPRYLIKTRGQQVTLSCSPISGHRSVSWYQQTPGQGLQFLFEYFSETQRNKGNFPGRFSGRQFSNSRSEMNVSTLELGDSALYLCASSPGQGAWSVAFFGQGTRLTVV.

The CDR3 sequence is CASSIRTGAPVGYTF. For the CDR3, the DNA is TGTGCCAGCAGTATAAGGACAGGGGCCCCCGTGGGCTACACCTTC. The chain has TRBV2 and TRBJ1-2; 9 bases map to TRBD1. This CDR3 has 15 amino acids. Losses at the gene ends were 5 bases for V and 8 bases for J; bases not matched to a gene: 12. The V gene's germline CDR1 is SNHLY and CDR2 FYNNEI.

This chain uses TRBV5-6 with TRBJ1-5; 8 bases map to TRBD1. J gave up 1 base and V 0 bases, and 3 bases lay outside the gene matches. This CDR3 is 16 amino acids long. CDR1 and CDR2 from the germline V gene are SGHDT and YYEEEE. The CDR3 DNA reads as TGTGCCAGCAGCTTGGGGACAGGGATCAGCAATCAGCCCCAGCATTTT. Its translation is CASSLGTGISNQPQHF.

The chain has TRBV10-3 and TRBJ2-1; 8 bases are a match to TRBD2. The CDR3 has 13 residues. Looked up from germline, CDR1 is ENHRY and CDR2 is SYGVKD. J was trimmed by 0 bases and V by 8 bases; bases with no gene match: 0. The CDR3 sequence: CAIRGGSYNEQFF. CDR3 coding DNA: TGTGCCATCCGGGGGGGCTCCTACAATGAGCAGTTCTTC.

V is TRBV5-1 and J is TRBJ2-5; 10 nucleotides match TRBD1. Germline V gene data show CDR1 as SGHRS and CDR2 as YFSETQ. V lost 9 bases, J lost 2 bases, and 7 bases stayed unmatched. This CDR3 is built from 14 residues. Here the CDR3 DNA reads TGCGCCACGGCCAAGGGACAGGGGCAAGAGACCCAGTACTTC. Its translation is CATAKGQGQETQYF.

The CDR3 DNA is TGTGCCAGCAGCCCGGGTTCGCTTTTCTACGAGCAGTACTTC. Its protein is CASSPGSLFYEQYF. The gene calls are TRBV7-2 and TRBJ2-7; D unclear. V was shortened by 5 bases and J by 3 bases, with 14 bases between the two germline ends. The CDR3 loop spans 14 amino acids. In germline, CDR1 is SGHTA, CDR2 FQGNSA.

The V gene is TRBV5-1, the J gene TRBJ1-3; no clear D. The length of the CDR3 is 11 residues. Germline loops: CDR1 SGHRS, CDR2 YFSETQ. Trimming cost V 7 bases and J 0 bases, with 2 bases left between them. The DNA for the CDR3 is TGCGCCAGCCACTCTGGAAACACCATATATTTT. Its translation: CASHSGNTIYF.

In this sample, this clone turned up a few times. The gene calls are TRBV29-1 and TRBJ1-1; D is perhaps TRBD1 (5 bases). V gave up 6 bases and J gave up 1 base, with 15 bases separating them. This CDR3 has 14 residues. Germline lookup yields CDR1 SQVTM and CDR2 ANQGSEA. CDR3 sequence: CSVRGWGTNTEAFF. The CDR3 region has the DNA TGCAGCGTCCGGGGGTGGGGAACGAACACTGAAGCTTTCTTT.

V gene TRBV5-6 combines with J gene TRBJ2-1; 10 bases match TRBD2. J lost 2 bases, V lost 4 bases, and 15 bases had no gene match. The CDR3 has 19 amino acids. Per the germline V gene, CDR1 is SGHDT and CDR2 is YYEEEE. In DNA form, the CDR3 reads TGTGCCAGCAGCCCCCTGGCTAGCGGGGGCAGAGGAGCCTACAATGAGCAGTTCTTC. Protein: CASSPLASGGRGAYNEQFF.

With regard to this clone: The junction departs from the called germline gene at one end, perhaps through a read error. V is TRBV30 and J is TRBJ2-3, with 9 bases lining up with TRBD2. The CDR3 is 11 residues long. Per the germline V gene, CDR1 is GTSNPN and CDR2 is SVGIG (reference sequence). The CDR3 DNA reads as TGTGCCTGGAGTCGTATTAGTAGCGGGGGATTT. It codes for CAWSRISSGGF. Variable domain in full (rest from reference TRBV30 and TRBJ2-3): SQTIHQWPATLVQPVGSPLSLECTVEGTSNPNLYWYRQAAGRGLQLLFYSVGIGQISSEVPQNLSASRPQDRQFILSSKKLLLSDSGFYLCAWSRISSGGFGPGTRLTVL.

V gene TRBV27 combines with J gene TRBJ1-2; 9 bases agree with TRBD1. The CDR3 is 14 amino acids. The germline V gene encodes CDR1 MNHEY and CDR2 SMNVEV (reference sequence). Trimming removed 8 bases from V and 6 bases from J; junction bases left unmatched: 10. The CDR3 coding sequence is TGTGCCAGCGCAAGGGCGGGACAGGGCCATGGCTACACCTTC. Protein sequence: CASARAGQGHGYTF.

The chain carries TRBV6-5 and TRBJ1-1; D perhaps matches TRBD1 (5 bases). The germline gives CDR1 MNHEY, CDR2 SVGAGI. The CDR3 spans 14 residues. V was clipped by 2 bases and J by 1 base, with 8 bases between them. The CDR3 nucleotides are TGTGCCAGCAGTTACCTTGGGGGGAACACTGAAGCTTTCTTT. Residues: CASSYLGGNTEAFF.

This clone was observed a few times. The chain has TRBV25-1 and TRBJ1-1, with D uncertain. CDR1 and CDR2 (germline): MGHDK, SYGVNS. V was trimmed by 5 bases and J by 0 bases, leaving 10 bases between them. The CDR3 length is 14 residues. CDR3 nucleotide sequence: TGTGCCAGCAGTTTTGGCTCGTTGAACACTGAAGCTTTCTTT. Translated, it gives CASSFGSLNTEAFF.

The genes are TRBV27 and TRBJ2-7, with no clear D. Trimming took off 4 bases at V and 1 base at J, with 14 bases between the two ends. The germline V gene encodes CDR1 MNHEY and CDR2 SMNVEV (reference sequence). The CDR3 loop spans 15 amino acids. CDR3 sequence: CASSSIRVPSYEQYF. The CDR3 region has the DNA TGTGCCAGCAGTTCAATAAGGGTACCTTCCTACGAGCAGTACTTC.

V gene TRBV6-1 combines with J gene TRBJ2-7; the D is unclear. CDR3 length equals 15 residues. CDR1 and CDR2 from the germline V gene are MNHNS and SASEGT. Trimming left V 8 bases short and J 0 bases short, with 17 bases between. The CDR3 reads CASGEVGQPSYEQYF. The CDR3 DNA reads TGTGCCAGCGGGGAAGTCGGGCAACCCTCCTACGAGCAGTACTTC.

This rearrangement joins TRBV5-1 to TRBJ1-3; no firm D call. Germline assignment: CDR1 SGHRS and CDR2 YFSETQ. The CDR3 consists of 15 residues. V was pared by 0 bases and J by 2 bases, with 9 bases between. The CDR3 region is CASSLGLSAGNTIYF. In nucleotides, the CDR3 is TGCGCCAGCAGCTTGGGATTGTCCGCTGGAAACACCATATATTTT.

The CDR3 protein is CAIRDRGEQYF. The CDR3 DNA is TGTGCCATCAGGGACAGGGGCGAGCAGTACTTC. The chain joins TRBV10-3 to TRBJ2-7; 9 bases align to TRBD1. Germline V gene lookup returns CDR1 ENHRY and CDR2 SYGVKD. The CDR3 has 11 residues. V lost 6 bases to trimming and J lost 6 bases; unmatched junction nucleotides: 0.